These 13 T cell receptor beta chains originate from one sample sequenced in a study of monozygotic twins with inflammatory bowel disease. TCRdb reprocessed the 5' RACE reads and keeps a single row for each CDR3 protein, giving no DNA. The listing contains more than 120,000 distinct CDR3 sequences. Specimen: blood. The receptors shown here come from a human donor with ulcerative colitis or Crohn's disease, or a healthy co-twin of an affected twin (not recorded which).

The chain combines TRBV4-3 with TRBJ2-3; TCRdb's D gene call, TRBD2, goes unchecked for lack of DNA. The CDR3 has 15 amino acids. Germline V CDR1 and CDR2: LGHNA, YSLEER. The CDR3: CASSSSGGTSGTQYF.

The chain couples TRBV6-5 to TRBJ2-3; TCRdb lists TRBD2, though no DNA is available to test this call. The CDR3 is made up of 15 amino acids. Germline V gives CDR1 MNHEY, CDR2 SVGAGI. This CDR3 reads CASRGLAGGTDTQYF.

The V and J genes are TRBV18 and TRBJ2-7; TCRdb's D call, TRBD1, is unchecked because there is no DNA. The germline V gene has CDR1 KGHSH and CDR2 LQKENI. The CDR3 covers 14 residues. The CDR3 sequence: CASSPGTGSDEQYF.

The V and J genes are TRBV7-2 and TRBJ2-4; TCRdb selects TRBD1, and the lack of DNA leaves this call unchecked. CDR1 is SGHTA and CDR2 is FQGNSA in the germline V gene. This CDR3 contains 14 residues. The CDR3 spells CASSLVTGPNIQYF.

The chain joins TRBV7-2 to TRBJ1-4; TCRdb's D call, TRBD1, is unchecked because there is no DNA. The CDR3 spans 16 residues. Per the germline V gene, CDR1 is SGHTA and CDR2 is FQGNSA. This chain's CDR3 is CASSPSPGTANEKLFF.

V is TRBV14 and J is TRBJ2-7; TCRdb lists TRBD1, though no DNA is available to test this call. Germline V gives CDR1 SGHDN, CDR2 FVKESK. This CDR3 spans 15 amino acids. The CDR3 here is CASSQGRVRNYEQYF.

CDR3 protein: CSAGIPGQNLYEQYF. The chain links TRBV20-1 to TRBJ2-7; TCRdb's D call of TRBD1 is untestable without DNA. Germline V CDR1 and CDR2: DFQATT, SNEGSKA (reference sequence). This CDR3 has 15 amino acids.

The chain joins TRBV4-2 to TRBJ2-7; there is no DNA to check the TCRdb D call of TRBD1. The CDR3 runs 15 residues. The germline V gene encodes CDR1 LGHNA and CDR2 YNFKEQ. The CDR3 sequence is CASSQDLQGGWEQYF.

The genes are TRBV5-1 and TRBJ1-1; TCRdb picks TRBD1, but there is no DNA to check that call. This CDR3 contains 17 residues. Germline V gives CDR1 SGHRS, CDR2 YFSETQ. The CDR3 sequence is CASSLSMAGGVNAEAFF.

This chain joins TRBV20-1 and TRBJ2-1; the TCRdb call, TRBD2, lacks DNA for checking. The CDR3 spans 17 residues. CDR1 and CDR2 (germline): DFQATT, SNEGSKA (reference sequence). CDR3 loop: CSALTSGGTNSYNEQFF.

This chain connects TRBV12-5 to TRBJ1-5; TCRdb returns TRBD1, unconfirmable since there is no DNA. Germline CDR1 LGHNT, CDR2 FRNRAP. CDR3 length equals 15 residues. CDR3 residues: CASGIGQYSNQPQHF.

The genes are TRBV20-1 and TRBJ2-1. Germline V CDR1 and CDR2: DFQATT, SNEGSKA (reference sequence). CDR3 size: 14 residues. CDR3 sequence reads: CSAHGLKSYNEQFF.

CDR3 sequence: CASSLGGGGQGNSPLHF. The V call is TRBV11-2, the J call TRBJ1-6; lacking DNA, the TRBD1 call made by TCRdb goes unchecked. The CDR3 contains 17 residues. Germline V CDR1 and CDR2: SGHAT, FQNNGV.